A selection of T cell receptor beta chains follows, all from one sample in a study of shared clonotypes between healthy human individuals. Clones were sequenced by immunoSEQ multiplex PCR, and TCRdb holds only the in-frame ones, with some missing. In the table there are some 660,000 clones, around 73% of which are singletons. The sequenced sample was memory CD4+ T cells sorted from blood. The receptors originated from a woman aged 25 to 39 in good health. The CDR3 runs from the conserved cysteine through the conserved F or W. Each record gives: clone size, V gene, J gene, D gene, CDR3 DNA, CDR3 protein. The D gene is left open where the match is weak. Expanded clones are given a class, and other clones once, few, many or no size at all.

size: .
V: TRBV6-5
J: TRBJ2-3
D: .
DNA: TGTGCCAGCAGTCAGAGACAAGGGGAATTTACGCAGTATTTT
CDR3: CASSQRQGEFTQYF

size: .
V: TRBV4-1
J: TRBJ1-1
D: TRBD1
DNA: TGCGCCAGCAGCCCCGCCCGGACAGGCTCGGGCACTGAAGCTTTCTTT
CDR3: CASSPARTGSGTEAFF

size: .
V: TRBV7-8
J: TRBJ2-5
D: .
DNA: TGTGCCAGCAGCTTAGTGGGTACCCTCCAAGAGACCCAGTACTTC
CDR3: CASSLVGTLQETQYF

size: .
V: TRBV21-1
J: TRBJ2-1
D: .
DNA: TGTGCCAGCAGCAATATGGTTGGGTCTAATGAGCAGTTCTTC
CDR3: CASSNMVGSNEQFF

size: .
V: TRBV29-1
J: TRBJ2-7
D: TRBD2
DNA: TGCAGCGTTGAAGAGGGCGGCGGGAGTTCAAACTTC
CDR3: CSVEEGGGSSNF

size: .
V: TRBV19
J: TRBJ1-2
D: .
DNA: TGTGCCAGTAGTATGCCACCAGGGGACTACACCTTC
CDR3: CASSMPPGDYTF

size: .
V: TRBV30
J: TRBJ2-6
D: TRBD1
DNA: TGTGCCTGGAGTGGACAGGGTCTTGCAAGCTCTGGGGCCAACGTCCTGACTTTC
CDR3: CAWSGQGLASSGANVLTF

size: .
V: TRBV7-9
J: TRBJ2-5
D: .
DNA: TGTGCCAGCAGTCCCGCAGGGACTTATCAAGAGACCCAGTACTTC
CDR3: CASSPAGTYQETQYF

size: .
V: TRBV5-4
J: TRBJ1-1
D: .
DNA: TGTGCCAGCAGATCAGGCCCGAACACTGAAGCTTTCTTT
CDR3: CASRSGPNTEAFF

size: .
V: TRBV7-8
J: TRBJ2-7
D: TRBD2
DNA: TGTGCCAGCAGCTTTAGGACTAGCGTCTCCTACGAGCAGTACTTC
CDR3: CASSFRTSVSYEQYF

size: .
V: TRBV10-2
J: TRBJ1-1
D: .
DNA: TGCGCCAGCAGTGAGTCTCGTGGTCAACAGGGTGAAGCTTTCTTT
CDR3: CASSESRGQQGEAFF

size: .
V: TRBV28
J: TRBJ2-5
D: .
DNA: TGTGCCAGCAGTTCACACATGTTAGAAGAGACCCAGTACTTC
CDR3: CASSSHMLEETQYF

size: .
V: TRBV5-6
J: TRBJ1-3
D: .
DNA: TGTGCCAGCAGCTTAATCGGGGCTGGAAACACCATATATTTT
CDR3: CASSLIGAGNTIYF

size: .
V: TRBV9
J: TRBJ2-2
D: TRBD1
DNA: TGTGCCAGCAGCGCTAGACAGGGAGACACCGGGGAGCTGTTTTTT
CDR3: CASSARQGDTGELFF

size: .
V: TRBV28
J: TRBJ1-2
D: TRBD1
DNA: TGTGCCAGCAGTTTACCGAAGACAGGGTTCTATGGCTACACCTTC
CDR3: CASSLPKTGFYGYTF

size: once
V: TRBV18
J: TRBJ1-1
D: .
DNA: TGTGCCAGCTCACCACGGGGAGACCTGAACGGTGAAGCTTTCTTT
CDR3: CASSPRGDLNGEAFF

size: .
V: TRBV28
J: TRBJ2-7
D: .
DNA: TGTGCCAGCAGTTTATTGGGGAGAATCTCCTACGAGCAGTACTTC
CDR3: CASSLLGRISYEQYF

size: .
V: TRBV27
J: TRBJ1-5
D: .
DNA: TGTGCCAGCAGTTTACGTGGAAATCAGCCCCAGCATTTT
CDR3: CASSLRGNQPQHF

size: few
V: TRBV5-5
J: TRBJ1-2
D: .
DNA: TGTGCCAGCAGCTTGGCCTATTGGGGGCGCAGCTATGGCTACACCTTC
CDR3: CASSLAYWGRSYGYTF

size: .
V: TRBV19
J: TRBJ1-2
D: .
DNA: TGTGCCACAGGGCGGCAGGGCCATGGCTACACCTTC
CDR3: CATGRQGHGYTF

size: .
V: TRBV19
J: TRBJ1-5
D: .
DNA: TGTGCCAGTAGTATCCCCCCTCGACGGTATAGCAATCAGCCCCAGCATTTT
CDR3: CASSIPPRRYSNQPQHF

size: .
V: TRBV29-1
J: TRBJ2-2
D: .
DNA: TGCAGCGTTAGTTCGGGGTCCACCGGGGAGCTGTTTTTT
CDR3: CSVSSGSTGELFF

size: .
V: TRBV19
J: TRBJ1-2
D: .
DNA: TGTGCCAGTAGTATAGCCCCAGGGAGGACACCTCGAGCCTATGGCTACACCTTC
CDR3: CASSIAPGRTPRAYGYTF

size: .
V: TRBV19
J: TRBJ1-2
D: .
DNA: TGTGCCAGTAGTATAGTATTGGAGTCCGGCTACACCTTC
CDR3: CASSIVLESGYTF

size: .
V: TRBV27
J: TRBJ2-7
D: TRBD1
DNA: TGTGCCAGCCCTGAATACAGGGGGCTGAGCTCCTACGAGCAGTACTTC
CDR3: CASPEYRGLSSYEQYF

size: many
V: TRBV7-9
J: TRBJ2-1
D: .
DNA: TGTGCCAGCAGCCTGTGGGGAGACAATGAGCAGTTCTTC
CDR3: CASSLWGDNEQFF

size: .
V: TRBV27
J: TRBJ2-1
D: .
DNA: TGTGCCAGCAGTTTAACAGGCCCCTGGGAGGATGAGCAGTTCTTC
CDR3: CASSLTGPWEDEQFF

size: .
V: TRBV6-1
J: TRBJ2-7
D: TRBD1
DNA: TGTGCCAGCATTGGACAGGGGGTGTGGGAGCAGTACTTC
CDR3: CASIGQGVWEQYF

size: .
V: TRBV29-1
J: TRBJ2-7
D: .
DNA: TGCAGCGTTGAGGACAGCAACTACGAGCAGTACTTC
CDR3: CSVEDSNYEQYF

size: .
V: TRBV5-1
J: TRBJ2-1
D: .
DNA: TGCGCCAGCAGCTTGGTTCTAGCCCGAAATGAGCAGTTCTTC
CDR3: CASSLVLARNEQFF

size: .
V: TRBV5-4
J: TRBJ1-5
D: .
DNA: TGTGCCAGCAGCCACGATCGGGACTCTTCGCCCCAGCATTTT
CDR3: CASSHDRDSSPQHF

size: .
V: TRBV15
J: TRBJ2-6
D: .
DNA: TGTGCCACCAGCAGAGAACGGGGGCACGGGGCCAACGTCCTGACTTTC
CDR3: CATSRERGHGANVLTF

size: once
V: TRBV28
J: TRBJ2-7
D: .
DNA: TGTGCCAGCAGAAACTCAAGGGGAGACCTCTACGAGCAGTACTTC
CDR3: CASRNSRGDLYEQYF

size: .
V: TRBV5-1
J: TRBJ2-7
D: .
DNA: TGCGCCTCCCGAATGGGGGATTCCTACGAGCAGTACTTC
CDR3: CASRMGDSYEQYF

size: .
V: TRBV7-9
J: TRBJ2-3
D: TRBD2
DNA: TGTGCCAGCAGCTCAACCTGGACTAGCGGGAGAGGAGGTACGCAGTATTTT
CDR3: CASSSTWTSGRGGTQYF

size: .
V: TRBV2
J: TRBJ2-3
D: TRBD2
DNA: TGTGCCAGCACGCGACTAGCGGGACCAGATACGCAGTATTTT
CDR3: CASTRLAGPDTQYF

size: .
V: TRBV7-9
J: TRBJ2-1
D: .
DNA: TGTGCCAGCAGCCCCCCCTTAGCGGCCTCCTACAATGAGCAGTTCTTC
CDR3: CASSPPLAASYNEQFF

size: once
V: TRBV27
J: TRBJ2-7
D: .
DNA: TGTGCCAGCAGTTTATCGTGGAGACGGGGAAGTGAGCAGTACTTC
CDR3: CASSLSWRRGSEQYF

size: .
V: TRBV28
J: TRBJ1-1
D: .
DNA: TGTGCCAGCAGTCCGACCGGGGTAAAAAGGGCAGCTTTCTTT
CDR3: CASSPTGVKRAAFF

size: .
V: TRBV27
J: TRBJ1-3
D: .
DNA: TGTGCCAGCAGCCTCCGCTGGGGAGCCCACTCTGGAAACACCATATATTTT
CDR3: CASSLRWGAHSGNTIYF

size: .
V: TRBV11-1
J: TRBJ1-4
D: .
DNA: TGTGCCAGCAGCCAAGGCGGGGTGAATGAAAAACTGTTTTTT
CDR3: CASSQGGVNEKLFF

size: .
V: TRBV6-6
J: TRBJ2-7
D: TRBD2
DNA: TGTGCCAGCAGTCCGACTAGCGGGAGGACTTTGCAGTACTTC
CDR3: CASSPTSGRTLQYF

size: few
V: TRBV7-9
J: TRBJ1-2
D: .
DNA: TGTGCCAGCAGCCACCGAACGACAGGCTTCCTGGGCTACACCTTC
CDR3: CASSHRTTGFLGYTF

size: few
V: TRBV7-8
J: TRBJ2-1
D: .
DNA: TGTGCCAGCAGCTCCCAGACTGGCGGCCACAATGAGCAGTTCTTC
CDR3: CASSSQTGGHNEQFF

size: few
V: TRBV5-4
J: TRBJ2-2
D: TRBD1
DNA: TGTGCCAGCACCACTGACAGGGCGAAGAACACCGGGGAGCTGTTTTTT
CDR3: CASTTDRAKNTGELFF

size: .
V: TRBV28
J: TRBJ2-4
D: .
DNA: TGTGCCAGCAGACGAGGAGACAGGTTAGGATTAGCCAAAAACATTCAGTACTTC
CDR3: CASRRGDRLGLAKNIQYF

size: once
V: TRBV2
J: TRBJ1-5
D: .
DNA: TGTGCCAGCTGCTCGGATGTGAGCAATCAGCCCCAGCATTTT
CDR3: CASCSDVSNQPQHF

size: .
V: TRBV2
J: TRBJ1-3
D: TRBD1
DNA: TGTGCCAGCAGTAGGGGTCAGGGGGCCCCCTCATTCTCTGGAAACACCATATATTTT
CDR3: CASSRGQGAPSFSGNTIYF

size: .
V: TRBV19
J: TRBJ1-1
D: TRBD1
DNA: TGTGCCAGTAGTATAACAGGGGGTTGGAACACTGAAGCTTTCTTT
CDR3: CASSITGGWNTEAFF

size: .
V: TRBV6-5
J: TRBJ2-5
D: .
DNA: TGTGCCACAGGGGTGGGGGTACGGGAGACCCAGTACTTC
CDR3: CATGVGVRETQYF

size: once
V: TRBV2
J: TRBJ2-1
D: TRBD1
DNA: TGTGCCAGCAGTGAACAGGGGGCCGGGAATGAGCAGTTCTTC
CDR3: CASSEQGAGNEQFF

size: .
V: TRBV5-1
J: TRBJ2-3
D: TRBD2
DNA: TGCGCCAGCAGCTTGGAAGTACTAGCGGGCTACGATACGCAGTATTTT
CDR3: CASSLEVLAGYDTQYF

size: .
V: TRBV11-2
J: TRBJ2-7
D: TRBD2
DNA: TGTGCCAGCAGCCAACTCGGGACTAGCGGGAGCGAGCAGTACTTC
CDR3: CASSQLGTSGSEQYF

size: few
V: TRBV28
J: TRBJ2-1
D: TRBD2
DNA: TGTGCCAGCAGCCCCCAGGGACTAGCGGGAGTGGGTTCCTACAATGAGCAGTTCTTC
CDR3: CASSPQGLAGVGSYNEQFF

size: few
V: TRBV7-2
J: TRBJ2-1
D: .
DNA: TGTGCCAGCAGCCCAAACGGTACCCCGGGTGACAATGAGCAGTTCTTC
CDR3: CASSPNGTPGDNEQFF

size: few
V: TRBV15
J: TRBJ1-1
D: TRBD1
DNA: TGTGCCACCAGCATCGACCAGGGACAGGGGAACACTGAAGCTTTCTTT
CDR3: CATSIDQGQGNTEAFF

size: few
V: TRBV5-1
J: TRBJ2-5
D: TRBD2
DNA: TGCGCCAGCAGCCGAAAACATAGCGGGAACGGGGCGGAGACCCAGTACTTC
CDR3: CASSRKHSGNGAETQYF